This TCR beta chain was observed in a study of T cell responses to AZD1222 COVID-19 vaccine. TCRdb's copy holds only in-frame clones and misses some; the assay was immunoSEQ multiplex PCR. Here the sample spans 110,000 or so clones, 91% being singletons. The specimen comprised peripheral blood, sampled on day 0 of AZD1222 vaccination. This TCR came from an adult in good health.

The CDR3 DNA sequence: TGCGCCAGCAGCTCCAGGGGCTCGAACACCGGGGAGCTGTTTTTT. Translated: CASSSRGSNTGELFF. The chain uses TRBV5-1 and TRBJ2-2, with D tentatively TRBD1 (6 bases). This CDR3 is built from 15 residues. V gave up 3 bases and J gave up 0 bases, with 9 bases separating them. CDR1 is SGHRS and CDR2 is YFSETQ in the germline V gene.